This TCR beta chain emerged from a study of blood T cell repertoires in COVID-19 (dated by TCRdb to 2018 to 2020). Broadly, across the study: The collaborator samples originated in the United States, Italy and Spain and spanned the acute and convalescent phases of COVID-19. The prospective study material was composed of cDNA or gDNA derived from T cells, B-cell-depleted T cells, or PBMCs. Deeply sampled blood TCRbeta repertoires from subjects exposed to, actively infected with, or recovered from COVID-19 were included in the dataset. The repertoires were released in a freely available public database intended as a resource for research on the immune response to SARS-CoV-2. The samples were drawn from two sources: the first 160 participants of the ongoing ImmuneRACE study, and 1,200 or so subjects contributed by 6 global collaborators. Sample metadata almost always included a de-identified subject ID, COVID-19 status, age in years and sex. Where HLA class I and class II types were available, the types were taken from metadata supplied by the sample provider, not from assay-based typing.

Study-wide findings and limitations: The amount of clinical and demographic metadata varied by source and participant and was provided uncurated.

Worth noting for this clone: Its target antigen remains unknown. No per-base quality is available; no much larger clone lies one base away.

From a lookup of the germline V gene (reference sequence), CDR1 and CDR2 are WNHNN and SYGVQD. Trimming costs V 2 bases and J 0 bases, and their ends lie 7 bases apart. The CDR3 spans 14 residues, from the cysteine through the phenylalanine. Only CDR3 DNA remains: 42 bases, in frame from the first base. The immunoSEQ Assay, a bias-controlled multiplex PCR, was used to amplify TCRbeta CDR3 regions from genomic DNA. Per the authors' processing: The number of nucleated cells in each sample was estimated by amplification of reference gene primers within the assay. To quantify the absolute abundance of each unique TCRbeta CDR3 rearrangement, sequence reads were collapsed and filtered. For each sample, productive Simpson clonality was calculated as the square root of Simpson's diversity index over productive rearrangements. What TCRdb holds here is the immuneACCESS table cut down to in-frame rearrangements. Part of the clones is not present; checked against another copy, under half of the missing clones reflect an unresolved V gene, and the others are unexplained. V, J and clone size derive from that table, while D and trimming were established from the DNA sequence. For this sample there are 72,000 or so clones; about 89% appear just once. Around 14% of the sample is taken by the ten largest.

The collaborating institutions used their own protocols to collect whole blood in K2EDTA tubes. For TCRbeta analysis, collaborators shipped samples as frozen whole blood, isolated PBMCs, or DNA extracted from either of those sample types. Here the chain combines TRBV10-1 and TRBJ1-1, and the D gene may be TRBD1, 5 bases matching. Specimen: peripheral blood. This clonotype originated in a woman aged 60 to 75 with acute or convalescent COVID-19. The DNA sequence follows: TGCGCCAGCAGTGAGGGGGGGATGAACACTGAAGCTTTCTTT. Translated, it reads CASSEGGMNTEAFF.